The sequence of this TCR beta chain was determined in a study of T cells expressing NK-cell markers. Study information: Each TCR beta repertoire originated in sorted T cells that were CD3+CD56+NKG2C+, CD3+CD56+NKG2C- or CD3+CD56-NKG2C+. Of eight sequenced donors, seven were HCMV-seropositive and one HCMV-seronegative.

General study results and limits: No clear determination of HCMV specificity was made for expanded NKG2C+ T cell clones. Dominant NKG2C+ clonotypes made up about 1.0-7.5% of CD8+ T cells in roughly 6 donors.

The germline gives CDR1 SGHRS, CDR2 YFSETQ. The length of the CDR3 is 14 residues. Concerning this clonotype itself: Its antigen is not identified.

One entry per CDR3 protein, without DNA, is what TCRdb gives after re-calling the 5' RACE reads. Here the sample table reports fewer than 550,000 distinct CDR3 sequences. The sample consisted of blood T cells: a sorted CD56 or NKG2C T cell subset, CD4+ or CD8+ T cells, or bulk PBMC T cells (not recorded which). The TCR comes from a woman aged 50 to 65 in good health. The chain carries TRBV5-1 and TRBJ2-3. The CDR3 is CASSLATGIHTQYF.